This record concerns one T cell receptor beta chain sequence. The entry originates in a study of blood T cell repertoires in COVID-19. Study-level information: Acute and convalescent COVID-19 samples came from the United States, Italy and Spain. T cells, B-cell-depleted T cells, or PBMCs provided the cDNA or gDNA that served as material.

Germline lookup yields CDR1 GTSNPN and CDR2 SVGIG (reference sequence). V lost 1 base, J lost 7 bases, and 11 bases lay in between. This CDR3 spans 13 amino acids. Original data processing: The authors estimated nucleated cell counts from reference gene primer amplification. Sequencing used immunoSEQ multiplex PCR; TCRdb keeps in-frame clones, though not all of them. V and J calls and clone size come straight from that table; D and trimming were deduced from the DNA. Of 90,000 to 120,000 clones in the sample, roughly 92% are singletons; the top ten hold around 6%. The gene calls are TRBV30 and TRBJ1-5; D gene uncertain. This clonotype originated in a man in his 70s with acute or convalescent COVID-19. The material sequenced was peripheral blood. The CDR3 sequence: CAWSGSSGQPQHF. In DNA form, the CDR3 reads TGTGCCTGGAGTGGGAGTTCTGGCCAGCCCCAGCATTTT. Combining the CDR3 with reference TRBV30 and TRBJ1-5 gives the whole variable domain SQTIHQWPATLVQPVGSPLSLECTVEGTSNPNLYWYRQAAGRGLQLLFYSVGIGQISSEVPQNLSASRPQDRQFILSSKKLLLSDSGFYLCAWSGSSGQPQHFGDGTRLSIL.